A selection of T cell receptor beta chains follows, all from one sample in a study of T cells after yellow fever vaccination. TCRdb independently ran MiXCR on the 5' RACE reads; one entry per CDR3 protein. The sample holds 200,000 to 300,000 distinct CDR3 sequences, about 3.9% seen once. The sequencing used PBMCs, collected 15 days after the yellow fever booster vaccination. These receptors originate from a man between 18 and 29 years old who received the YFV17D yellow fever vaccine. CDR3s include the opening cysteine and the closing phenylalanine or tryptophan. A row's size may be missing; if present it is once, few, many or a size class.

J gene: TRBJ1-2; clone size: many; V gene: TRBV5-1; CDR3 protein: CASSPGQGVTYGYTF
J gene: TRBJ2-1; clone size: many; V gene: TRBV4-2; CDR3 protein: CASSQGLAGFGEQFF
J gene: TRBJ1-5; clone size: many; V gene: TRBV6-2/TRBV6-3; CDR3 protein: CASNRGGSGVLHNQPQHF
J gene: TRBJ2-2; clone size: many; V gene: TRBV12-3/TRBV12-4; CDR3 protein: CASSWGVVTGELFF
J gene: TRBJ2-5; clone size: many; V gene: TRBV7-3; CDR3 protein: CASSLDYQETQYF
J gene: TRBJ2-4; clone size: many; V gene: TRBV7-2; CDR3 protein: CASSYRTSGEGKNIQYF
J gene: TRBJ2-5; clone size: .; V gene: TRBV4-3; CDR3 protein: CASSQDRKGGHETQYF
J gene: TRBJ2-2; clone size: many; V gene: TRBV18; CDR3 protein: CASSPPSLPGELFF
J gene: TRBJ1-5; clone size: many; V gene: TRBV12-3/TRBV12-4; CDR3 protein: CASGTRTNQPQHF
J gene: TRBJ2-1; clone size: .; V gene: TRBV5-1; CDR3 protein: CASSLVAGGGEQFF
J gene: TRBJ1-1; clone size: many; V gene: TRBV30; CDR3 protein: CAWSVRGRLNTEAFF
J gene: TRBJ2-3; clone size: many; V gene: TRBV5-6; CDR3 protein: CASRTRGGSGVLAHHTQYF
J gene: TRBJ1-6; clone size: many; V gene: TRBV5-4; CDR3 protein: CASRDQRTSSPLHF
J gene: TRBJ1-4; clone size: many; V gene: TRBV7-2; CDR3 protein: CASSLVATASNEKLFF
J gene: TRBJ2-7; clone size: many; V gene: TRBV5-1; CDR3 protein: CASSSVTGTYEQYF
J gene: TRBJ1-3; clone size: many; V gene: TRBV6-5; CDR3 protein: CASRAGWYRGNTIYF
J gene: TRBJ1-5; clone size: many; V gene: TRBV7-9; CDR3 protein: CASSGTGGRNQPQHF
J gene: TRBJ1-3; clone size: many; V gene: TRBV9; CDR3 protein: CASSVDGQSSGNTIYF
J gene: TRBJ2-5; clone size: many; V gene: TRBV5-1; CDR3 protein: CASSSGTSGGGQYF
J gene: TRBJ2-5; clone size: many; V gene: TRBV5-1; CDR3 protein: CASSWDGQETQYF
J gene: TRBJ2-1; clone size: many; V gene: TRBV4-3; CDR3 protein: CASSQEPIAGASYNEQFF
J gene: TRBJ1-6; clone size: many; V gene: TRBV6-5; CDR3 protein: CASSYDFRGNSPLHF
J gene: TRBJ2-3; clone size: many; V gene: TRBV4-3; CDR3 protein: CASSTRTSGGKGIADTQYF
J gene: TRBJ1-1; clone size: many; V gene: TRBV5-4; CDR3 protein: CASSTLQGDTEAFF